What follows are 17 T cell receptor beta chains derived from one specimen sequenced in a study of T-cell reconstitution after alpha-beta-depleted transplantation in children. Unique molecular identifiers featured in how the TCRbeta library was prepared. Each CDR3 protein gets one entry after TCRdb re-called the PCR reads with MiXCR. The sample includes 190,000 or so distinct CDR3 sequences, 5% to 7.5% of them seen just once. Sequencing used PBMCs, obtained before TCRalphabeta/CD19-depleted stem cell transplant. These receptors came from a girl under three years old with combined immunodeficiency, due to receive a stem cell transplant.

This clonotype showed up many times. The chain is built from TRBV29-1 and TRBJ2-3; D is undetermined. The germline CDR1 and CDR2 sequences are SQVTM and ANQGSEA. V lost 8 bases and J lost 5, with 11 bases in between. The CDR3 extends over 11 amino acids. The CDR3 DNA reads TGCAGCAACATAGAGGAAGATACGCAGTATTTT. It is translated as CSNIEEDTQYF.

This clonotype has just a few counts. The chain combines TRBV12-3 or TRBV12-4 with TRBJ2-1, with TRBD2 matching 9 bases. The CDR3 length is 14 residues. After removal of 1 base from V and 15 bases from J, the junction contained 10 bases not matched to a gene. CDR3 residues: CASSLGSASGISFF. As DNA, the CDR3 is TGTGCCAGCAGTTTAGGTTCGGCTAGCGGGATATCGTTCTTC.

This clonotype showed up many times. The chain links TRBV5-1 to TRBJ2-7; TRBD2 is a possible D gene (5 bases). The CDR3 runs to 13 residues. Germline lookup yields CDR1 SGHRS and CDR2 YFSETQ. Trimming removed 4 bases from V and 5 bases from J, with 13 bases in between. CDR3: CASSDGGRNEQYF. The CDR3 nucleotides are TGCGCCAGCAGCGACGGAGGCCGCAACGAGCAGTACTTC. The variable domain in full, completed from reference TRBV5-1 and TRBJ2-7, reads KAGVTQTPRYLIKTRGQQVTLSCSPISGHRSVSWYQQTPGQGLQFLFEYFSETQRNKGNFPGRFSGRQFSNSRSEMNVSTLELGDSALYLCASSDGGRNEQYFGPGTRLTVT.

This clonotype was recorded at least ten times. The V call is TRBV18, the J call TRBJ2-5; 9 bases agree with TRBD1. The V gene end was trimmed by 2 bases and the J gene end by 3 bases; junction bases not matched to a gene: 7. Germline lookup yields CDR1 KGHSH and CDR2 LQKENI. The CDR3 covers 16 residues. The CDR3 spells CASSPVARDREETQYF. Here the CDR3 DNA reads TGTGCCAGCTCACCAGTGGCGCGGGACAGGGAAGAGACCCAGTACTTC.

This clonotype was recorded at least ten times. The chain links TRBV28 to TRBJ2-4; tentatively, D is TRBD1 (6 bases). Germline V gives CDR1 MDHEN, CDR2 SYDVKM. The germline V and J ends were trimmed by 8 bases and 6 bases, with 14 bases remaining between them. The CDR3 runs 13 residues. CDR3 in DNA: TGTGCCAGCCGAATGGGACACCCAAACATTCAGTACTTC. Its protein is CASRMGHPNIQYF.

Many counts were recorded for this clonotype. The CDR3 DNA is TGCAGTGCTAGAGGTTGGAGACTGAGCTCCTACAATGAGCAGTTCTTC. Protein sequence: CSARGWRLSSYNEQFF. The chain combines TRBV20-1 with TRBJ2-1; D gene uncertain. Germline lookup yields CDR1 DFQATT and CDR2 SNEGSKA (reference sequence). The CDR3 runs 16 residues. The ends were cut back, 1 base at V and 0 bases at J, with 13 bases in the middle.

This clonotype was detected ten times or more. This chain joins TRBV20-1 and TRBJ2-3; 10 nucleotides line up with TRBD1. The CDR3 spans 16 residues. The V gene's germline CDR1 is DFQATT and CDR2 SNEGSKA (reference sequence). Germline trimming cut 0 bases from V and 4 bases from J; bases unmatched to any gene: 7. DNA of the CDR3: TGCAGTGCTAGAGACCCTAGGACAGGGGGGGCAGATACGCAGTATTTT. It is translated as CSARDPRTGGADTQYF.

This clonotype has a count of ten or more. The chain uses TRBV5-1 and TRBJ2-2; TRBD1 matches at 8 bases. Germline V gene lookup returns CDR1 SGHRS and CDR2 YFSETQ. CDR3 length equals 16 residues. Trimming at V came to 2 bases and at J to 3 bases, leaving 6 bases not matched to a gene. The CDR3 is CASSFLGQGDTGELFF. As DNA, the CDR3 is TGCGCCAGCAGCTTCTTAGGACAGGGCGACACCGGGGAGCTGTTTTTT.

This clonotype was found a few times. The CDR3 region is CASSGPSGSDEQYF. The CDR3 region has the DNA TGTGCCAGCAGCGGTCCGTCGGGGAGCGACGAGCAGTACTTC. This chain links TRBV13 with TRBJ2-7, with a weak D call TRBD2 (5 bases). Germline CDR1 PRHDT, CDR2 FYEKMQ (reference sequence). This CDR3 has 14 amino acids. Trimming stripped 5 bases from V and 5 bases from J, with 16 bases between.

This clonotype was counted ten times or more. The chain combines TRBV11-2 with TRBJ2-5, with a possible D match to TRBD2 (5 bases). Germline values: CDR1 SGHAT, CDR2 FQNNGV. V dropped 4 bases and J dropped 5 bases, with 20 bases sitting between them. The CDR3 contains 16 residues. This chain's CDR3 is CASSSREGKDWETQYF. The CDR3 DNA is TGTGCCAGCAGCTCAAGAGAGGGAAAAGACTGGGAGACCCAGTACTTC.

This clonotype has a count of ten or more. V usage is TRBV20-1 and J usage is TRBJ2-2; a possible D gene is TRBD1 (6 bases). Germline assignment: CDR1 DFQATT and CDR2 SNEGSKA (reference sequence). The ends were cut back, 5 bases at V and 1 base at J, with 14 bases in the middle. This CDR3 has 15 amino acids. The DNA for the CDR3 is TGCAGTGCTGTACCGGGACAAGTGAACACCGGGGAGCTGTTTTTT. Translating it yields CSAVPGQVNTGELFF.

This clonotype occurred many times. The genes are TRBV6-6 and TRBJ2-3; unclear D gene. Germline assignment: CDR1 MNHNY and CDR2 SVGAGI (reference sequence). The V end was cut by 4 bases, the J end by 5 bases, with 7 bases between. This CDR3 is 12 amino acids long. The CDR3 DNA reads as TGTGCCAGCAGTTCTCTGGGAGATACGCAGTATTTT. This sequence encodes CASSSLGDTQYF.

This chain connects TRBV7-2 to TRBJ1-2, with no clear D. The CDR3 loop spans 13 amino acids. CDR1 is SGHTA, CDR2 FQGNSA, per germline. The V and J ends lost 0 bases and 5 bases respectively, with 7 bases between them. The chain's CDR3 is CASSLALLYGYTF. The DNA for the CDR3 is TGTGCCAGCAGCTTAGCTCTCCTATATGGCTACACCTTC.

In this sample, this clonotype turned up many times. This sequence joins TRBV5-1 and TRBJ2-7; D is uncertain. This CDR3 has 13 amino acids. CDR1 is SGHRS and CDR2 is YFSETQ in the germline V gene. V lost 1 base and J 7 bases, leaving 12 bases between the germline ends. CDR3 sequence: CASSLTGVGEQYF. CDR3 sequence (DNA): TGCGCCAGCAGCTTGACGGGTGTGGGGGAGCAGTACTTC. The full variable domain, in which reference TRBV5-1 and TRBJ2-7 provide the parts outside the CDR3, is KAGVTQTPRYLIKTRGQQVTLSCSPISGHRSVSWYQQTPGQGLQFLFEYFSETQRNKGNFPGRFSGRQFSNSRSEMNVSTLELGDSALYLCASSLTGVGEQYFGPGTRLTVT.

This clonotype was recorded at least ten times. The chain links TRBV3-1 to TRBJ2-1; 9 bases align to TRBD2. The CDR3 totals 17 residues. Germline V lookup: CDR1 LGHDT, CDR2 YNNKEL (reference sequence). V was pared by 1 base and J by 3 bases, with 7 bases of the junction left unmatched. The CDR3 spells CASSQGASGTFYNEQFF. CDR3 sequence (DNA): TGTGCCAGCAGCCAAGGGGCTAGCGGGACTTTCTACAATGAGCAGTTCTTC.

CDR3 sequence (DNA): TGTGCCAGCAGTTTTTGGGACTACATGTACAATGAGCAGTTCTTC. Protein product: CASSFWDYMYNEQFF. The gene calls are TRBV12-3 or TRBV12-4 and TRBJ2-1; 7 bases are a match to TRBD2. The CDR3 extends over 15 amino acids. V shed 3 bases and J 4 bases; nucleotides not matched to a gene: 6.

This clonotype was counted at least ten times. The rearrangement uses TRBV18 and TRBJ1-5; D gene ambiguous. Per the germline V gene, CDR1 is KGHSH and CDR2 is LQKENI. V lost 0 bases, J lost 8 bases, and 8 bases lay in between. The CDR3 has 13 amino acids. DNA of the CDR3: TGTGCCAGCTCACCACCGACACGTGAGCCCCAGCATTTT. Its translation is CASSPPTREPQHF.